This T cell receptor beta chain was found in a study of blood T cell repertoires in COVID-19. On the study more broadly: Samples taken during acute and convalescent COVID-19 were collected in the United States, Italy and Spain.

This clone was seen just once. Germline lookup yields CDR1 SGHTS and CDR2 YDEGEE. V lost 0 bases, J lost 2 bases, and 12 bases lay in between. The CDR3 totals 15 residues. In the source study's methods: Researchers report that nucleated cell counts were estimated from reference gene primer amplification. Profiled with immunoSEQ multiplex PCR; TCRdb holds only in-frame clones, not every one. The V and J calls and the clone size are those of that table, but D and trimming were determined from the DNA. The table includes 250,000 or so clones, 88% detected once. The clonotype comes from an older woman with acute or convalescent COVID-19. Sequenced: peripheral blood. This chain joins TRBV5-8 and TRBJ2-7; D is possibly TRBD2 (6 bases). The CDR3 protein is CASSLGVADAYEQYF. The CDR3, as DNA: TGTGCCAGCAGCTTGGGAGTAGCGGATGCCTACGAGCAGTACTTC.